This T cell receptor (beta chain) was captured in a study of T-cell reconstitution after alpha-beta-depleted transplantation in children. Study-level results: The main origin of T-cell counts and diversity one year after transplant was newly produced T cells. In patients about two months after transplant, alpha-beta T cells reportedly arose from several hundred expanded graft clones. Some patients showed high day-60 TCRbeta diversity, which derived from surviving recipient T cells and thymic progenitors.

Unique molecular identifiers were built into the TCRbeta library. One entry per CDR3 protein, called by TCRdb with MiXCR from the PCR reads. The sample comprises about 210,000 distinct CDR3 sequences, more than 15% of which are singletons, and 43% rests with the top ten. V gave up 1 base and J gave up 4 bases; unmatched junction bases: 10. This CDR3 has 17 amino acids. The germline V gene has CDR1 MGHRA and CDR2 YSYEKL. This clonotype was observed a handful of times. Its antigen is undetermined. This clonotype originated in a male patient aged 2 to 9 who had a stem cell transplant for acute lymphoblastic leukemia, so the T cells may come from the graft donor. J is TRBJ2-7 and V is TRBV4-1; 10 nucleotides align to TRBD2. Sequencing was performed on PBMCs, mostly from graft donor cells, taken 360 days after TCRalphabeta/CD19-depleted stem cell transplant. Here the CDR3 DNA reads TGCGCCAGCAGCCAAGTTCGCACTAGCGGGAATTGGTACGAGCAGTACTTC. Translation: CASSQVRTSGNWYEQYF.